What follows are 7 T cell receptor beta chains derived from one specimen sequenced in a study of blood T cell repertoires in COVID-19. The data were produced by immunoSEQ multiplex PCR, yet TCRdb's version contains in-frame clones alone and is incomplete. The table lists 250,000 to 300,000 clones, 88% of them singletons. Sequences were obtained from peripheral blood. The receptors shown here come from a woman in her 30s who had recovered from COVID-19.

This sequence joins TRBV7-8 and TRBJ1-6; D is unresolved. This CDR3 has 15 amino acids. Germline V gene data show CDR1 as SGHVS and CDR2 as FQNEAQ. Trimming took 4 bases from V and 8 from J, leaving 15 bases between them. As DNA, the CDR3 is TGTGCCAGCAGCTCCATGGCACAGTTTGATTCACCCCTCCACTTT. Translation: CASSSMAQFDSPLHF. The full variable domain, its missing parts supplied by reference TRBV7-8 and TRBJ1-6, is GAGVSQSPRYKVAKRGQDVALRCDPISGHVSLFWYQQALGQGPEFLTYFQNEAQLDKSGLPSDRFFAERPEGSVSTLKIQRTQQEDSAVYLCASSSMAQFDSPLHFGNGTRLTVT.

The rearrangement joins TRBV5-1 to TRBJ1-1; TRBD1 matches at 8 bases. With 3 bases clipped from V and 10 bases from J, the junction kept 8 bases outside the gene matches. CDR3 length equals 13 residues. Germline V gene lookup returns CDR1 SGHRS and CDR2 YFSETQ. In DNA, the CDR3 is TGCGCCAGCAGCTCGGCAGACAGGGGCCGAGCTTTCTTT. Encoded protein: CASSSADRGRAFF.

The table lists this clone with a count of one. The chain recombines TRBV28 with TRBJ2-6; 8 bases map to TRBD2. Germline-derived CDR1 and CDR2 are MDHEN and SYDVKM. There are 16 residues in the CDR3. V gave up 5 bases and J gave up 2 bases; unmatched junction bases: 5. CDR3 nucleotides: TGTGCCAGCAGTCTCATCGGGGGGGCTGGGGCCAACGTCCTGACTTTC. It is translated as CASSLIGGAGANVLTF.

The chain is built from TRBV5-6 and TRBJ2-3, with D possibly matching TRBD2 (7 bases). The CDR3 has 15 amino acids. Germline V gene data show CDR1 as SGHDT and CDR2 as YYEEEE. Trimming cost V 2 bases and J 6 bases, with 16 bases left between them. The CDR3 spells CASSFMRGPGDTQYF. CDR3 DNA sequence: TGTGCCAGCAGCTTTATGCGGGGGCCAGGGGATACGCAGTATTTT.

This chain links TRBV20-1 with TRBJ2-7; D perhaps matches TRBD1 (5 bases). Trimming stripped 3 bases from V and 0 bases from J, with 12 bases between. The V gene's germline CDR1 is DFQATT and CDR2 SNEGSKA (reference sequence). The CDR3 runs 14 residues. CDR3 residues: CSASDVGHSYEQYF. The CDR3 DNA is TGCAGTGCTAGTGATGTCGGACACTCCTACGAGCAGTACTTC.

CDR3 DNA: TGTGCCAGCAGCTTAGAGGACAGCGAGCAGTACTTC. Protein sequence: CASSLEDSEQYF. The chain couples TRBV13 to TRBJ2-7; D might be TRBD1 (6 bases). The CDR3 has 12 amino acids. The V gene's germline CDR1 is PRHDT and CDR2 FYEKMQ (reference sequence). The ends were cut back, 1 base at V and 6 bases at J, with 7 bases in the middle.

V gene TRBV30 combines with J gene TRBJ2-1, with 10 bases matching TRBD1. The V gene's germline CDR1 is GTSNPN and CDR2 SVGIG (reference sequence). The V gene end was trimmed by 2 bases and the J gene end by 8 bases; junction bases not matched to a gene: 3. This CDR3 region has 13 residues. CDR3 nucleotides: TGTGCCTGGAGTACAGGACAGGGGGATGAGCAGTTCTTC. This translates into CAWSTGQGDEQFF.